This T cell receptor beta chain is from a study of T cells and Merkel cell carcinoma outcomes. Study-wide findings and caveats: Repertoire plus T-cell density reportedly predicted Merkel cell carcinoma outcomes.

Profiling relied on immunoSEQ multiplex PCR, and the TCRdb table lists in-frame clones only, not all of them. The repertoire holds 500 to 550 clones, with roughly 92% as singletons. Comment on this clone: The antigen remains undetermined.

The source material was tumor tissue from Merkel cell carcinoma. The origin of this receptor is a human donor with Merkel cell carcinoma.

CDR3: CASSSGTGAEQYF. DNA for the CDR3: TGTGCCAGCAGCTCCGGGACAGGGGCCGAGCAGTACTTC. The V call is TRBV7-9, the J call TRBJ2-7, with 10 bases identical to TRBD1. Germline CDR1 and CDR2: SEHNR and FQNEAQ (reference sequence). The CDR3 is 13 residues long. V lost 4 bases, J lost 6 bases, and 3 bases stayed unmatched.